A single sample is the source of the 21 T cell receptor beta chains below, sequenced in a study of OX40 agonist ivuxolimab in advanced cancers. TCRdb's table, derived via immunoSEQ multiplex PCR, lists solely in-frame clones and lacks some. The table includes approximately 94,000 clones, around 89% detected once. This sample comprised CD4+ or CD8+ T cells sorted from blood, obtained in a trial of the OX40 agonist ivuxolimab. These receptor sequences come from an adult with an advanced solid tumor such as melanoma, head and neck, liver or kidney cancer.

This clone is a singleton in its sample. This chain joins TRBV6-1 and TRBJ1-3; a weak D match, TRBD1 (5 bases). V dropped 5 bases and J dropped 4 bases, with 15 bases sitting between them. Germline V CDR1 and CDR2: MNHNS, SASEGT. The CDR3 spans 15 residues. CDR3 DNA: TGTGCCAGCAGTCCTGCAGGGACTTCCGGAAACACCATATATTTT. Translation: CASSPAGTSGNTIYF.

This chain uses TRBV2 with TRBJ1-2; D might be TRBD1 (6 bases). In germline, CDR1 is SNHLY, CDR2 FYNNEI. Trimming shortened V by 5 bases and J by 6 bases, and 7 bases separated the two germline ends. The CDR3 has 11 residues. DNA of the CDR3: TGTGCCAGCAGTCGGACAGATGGCTACACCTTC. The encoded protein is CASSRTDGYTF.

A single count supports this clone. The rearrangement joins TRBV7-8 to TRBJ1-1, with 10 bases matching TRBD1. The V and J ends lost 5 bases and 1 base, in that order; junction bases with no gene match: 4. The CDR3 contains 15 residues. The V gene's germline CDR1 is SGHVS and CDR2 FQNEAQ. The CDR3 protein is CASSIRDRGNTEAFF. The DNA of the CDR3 is TGTGCCAGCAGCATCCGGGACAGGGGGAACACTGAAGCTTTCTTT.

V is TRBV4-2 and J is TRBJ1-4; D unclear. The germline V gene encodes CDR1 LGHNA and CDR2 YNFKEQ. V dropped 1 base and J dropped 2 bases, with 14 bases sitting between them. The CDR3 covers 17 residues. CDR3: CASSQVVGSTTNEKLFF. CDR3 DNA: TGTGCCAGCAGCCAAGTTGTAGGGAGCACCACTAATGAAAAACTGTTTTTT.

The chain joins TRBV7-6 to TRBJ2-5, with D uncertain. V shed 5 bases and J shed 2 bases, with 9 bases lying between them. Germline CDR1 SGHVS, CDR2 FNYEAQ. CDR3 size: 13 residues. In nucleotides, the CDR3 is TGTGCCAGCAGCCCCCCTCTTCAAGAGACCCAGTACTTC. It is translated as CASSPPLQETQYF.

This clone was picked up one time. The chain joins TRBV5-8 to TRBJ1-4, with no clear D. Germline V gene sequence: CDR1 SGHTS, CDR2 YDEGEE. The germline V and J ends were trimmed by 2 bases and 0 bases, with 17 bases remaining between them. The CDR3 covers 18 residues. DNA of the CDR3: TGTGCCAGCAGCTTTTTGGTACAGTCATCTGCAACTAATGAAAAACTGTTTTTT. This encodes CASSFLVQSSATNEKLFF.

The chain is built from TRBV5-4 and TRBJ1-2, with D hard to call. The CDR3 runs to 13 residues. Germline V lookup: CDR1 SGHNT, CDR2 YYREEE (reference sequence). Trimming took off 4 bases at V and 2 bases at J, with 9 bases between the two ends. The CDR3 sequence is CASSTTDNYGYTF. In DNA form, the CDR3 reads TGTGCCAGCAGCACTACAGACAACTATGGCTACACCTTC.

In regard to this clone: Distinct nucleotide sequences in the sample also encode this CDR3. The chain is built from TRBV5-1 and TRBJ2-5; the match to TRBD1 covers 7 bases. Germline CDR1 reads SGHRS; CDR2 reads YFSETQ. J was trimmed by 5 bases and V by 2 bases; bases with no gene match: 3. The CDR3 length is 13 residues. CDR3 coding DNA: TGCGCCAGCAGCTTACAGGGGCGGGAGACCCAGTACTTC. This encodes CASSLQGRETQYF. Based on the CDR3 plus reference TRBV5-1 and TRBJ2-5, the full variable domain is KAGVTQTPRYLIKTRGQQVTLSCSPISGHRSVSWYQQTPGQGLQFLFEYFSETQRNKGNFPGRFSGRQFSNSRSEMNVSTLELGDSALYLCASSLQGRETQYFGPGTRLLVL.

J is TRBJ1-4 and V is TRBV5-1; no firm D call. V was trimmed by 0 bases and J by 8 bases, leaving 11 bases between them. Germline lookup yields CDR1 SGHRS and CDR2 YFSETQ. The CDR3 length is 14 residues. CDR3 residues: CASSLDGVGEKLFF. CDR3 coding DNA: TGCGCCAGCAGCTTGGACGGGGTGGGGGAAAAACTGTTTTTT.

This clone was recorded once. The chain recombines TRBV6-5 with TRBJ1-2; the match to TRBD1 covers 8 bases. The J segment lost 8 bases and the V segment lost 4 bases, leaving 3 bases of the junction unmatched. The length of the CDR3 is 12 residues. Germline V gives CDR1 MNHEY, CDR2 SVGAGI. CDR3 bases: TGTGCCAGCAGTTCCAGGGGGCGCGGCTACACCTTC. It encodes CASSSRGRGYTF.

This rearrangement joins TRBV5-1 to TRBJ2-6; D gene unclear. Trimming pared 3 bases from V and 0 bases from J, leaving 13 bases between. CDR3 length: 17 residues. Germline V lookup: CDR1 SGHRS, CDR2 YFSETQ. The chain's CDR3 is CASSWGNFRSGANVLTF. Written as DNA, the CDR3 is TGCGCCAGCAGCTGGGGTAATTTTCGCTCTGGGGCCAACGTCCTGACTTTC.

The chain recombines TRBV5-1 with TRBJ2-2; 13 bases line up with TRBD2. CDR3 length equals 19 residues. The ends lost 5 bases at V and 5 bases at J; junction bases unmatched: 15. Germline CDR1 is SGHRS and CDR2 is YFSETQ. The chain's CDR3 is CASSPGLAGLHSGTGELFF. CDR3 sequence (DNA): TGCGCCAGCAGTCCGGGACTAGCGGGACTCCATTCGGGAACCGGGGAGCTGTTTTTT.

The V call is TRBV5-4, the J call TRBJ2-7; the D gene is possibly TRBD1 (6 bases). The V end was cut by 4 bases, the J end by 3 bases, with 11 bases between. From germline, CDR1 is SGHNT and CDR2 YYREEE (reference sequence). This CDR3 spans 13 amino acids. CDR3 in amino acids: CASSLPTGYEQYF. DNA for the CDR3: TGTGCCAGCAGCCTTCCGACAGGCTACGAGCAGTACTTC.

The CDR3 nucleotides are TGTGCCAGTAAAGGGGGCAGGTCAGCAAGGACTAATGAAAAACTGTTTTTT. It yields the protein CASKGGRSARTNEKLFF. The chain uses TRBV19 and TRBJ1-4, with 7 bases that match TRBD1. V trimming: 7 bases; J trimming: 2 bases; junction bases outside the gene matches: 13. CDR3 size: 17 residues. The V gene's germline CDR1 is LNHDA and CDR2 SQIVND (reference sequence).

This chain connects TRBV5-1 to TRBJ2-5, with TRBD1 matching 9 bases. The end of the DNA is better explained by TRBJ2-7, so the J call may be wrong. Germline CDR1 and CDR2: SGHRS and YFSETQ. The CDR3 runs 15 residues. CDR3 sequence: CASSLAGTGSYEQYF. CDR3 nucleotide sequence: TGCGCCAGCAGCTTGGCCGGGACAGGGTCCTACGAGCAGTACTTC.

The chain joins TRBV7-2 to TRBJ1-1; TRBD1 agrees at 7 bases. After removal of 1 base from V and 4 bases from J, the junction contained 3 bases not matched to a gene. This CDR3 is built from 14 residues. CDR1 SGHTA and CDR2 FQGNSA come from the germline V gene. The CDR3 here is CASSLDSGGTEAFF. The CDR3 nucleotides read TGTGCCAGCAGCTTAGATTCAGGGGGCACTGAAGCTTTCTTT.

This chain joins TRBV7-9 and TRBJ1-1; D not certain. This CDR3 is 15 amino acids long. Germline lookup yields CDR1 SEHNR and CDR2 FQNEAQ (reference sequence). Trimming shortened V by 1 base and J by 0 bases, and 9 bases separated the two germline ends. The CDR3 nucleotides read TGTGCCAGCAGCTTAGTATCGGGCTTGAACACTGAAGCTTTCTTT. Its protein product is CASSLVSGLNTEAFF. The full variable domain, rest sourced from reference TRBV7-9 and TRBJ1-1, is DTGVSQNPRHKITKRGQNVTFRCDPISEHNRLYWYRQTLGQGPEFLTYFQNEAQLEKSRLLSDRFSAERPKGSFSTLEIQRTEQGDSAMYLCASSLVSGLNTEAFFGQGTRLTVV.

V and J are TRBV18 and TRBJ1-1; D is undetermined. Germline assignment: CDR1 KGHSH and CDR2 LQKENI. V was shortened by 3 bases and J by 0 bases, with 8 bases between the two germline ends. The CDR3 runs 14 residues. In DNA form, the CDR3 reads TGTGCCAGCTCACCCCAACAGTTGAACACTGAAGCTTTCTTT. Translated, it gives CASSPQQLNTEAFF.

This rearrangement joins TRBV2 to TRBJ1-4, with D tentatively TRBD1 (5 bases). The CDR3 runs to 13 residues. The germline V gene encodes CDR1 SNHLY and CDR2 FYNNEI. V shed 6 bases and J shed 8 bases, with 13 bases lying between them. The CDR3 here is CASSYGTQEKLFF. Here the CDR3 DNA reads TGTGCCAGCAGCTACGGGACGCAGGAAAAACTGTTTTTT.

The chain employs TRBV7-8 and TRBJ2-1; D is unclear. V lost 3 bases, J lost 7 bases, and 10 bases lay in between. Germline values: CDR1 SGHVS, CDR2 FQNEAQ. The CDR3 contains 13 residues. Here the CDR3 DNA reads TGTGCCAGCAGCTTGATCCGGGCGAATGAGCAGTTCTTC. This gives the protein CASSLIRANEQFF.

This chain connects TRBV30 to TRBJ1-2, with D hard to call. Germline lookup yields CDR1 GTSNPN and CDR2 SVGIG (reference sequence). This CDR3 region has 14 residues. Between the trimmed V and J ends, which lost 0 bases and 9 bases, there was a span of 17 bases. CDR3 coding DNA: TGTGCCTGGAGTGTACTGGCGGGTACTATGAGCTACACCTTC. It translates to CAWSVLAGTMSYTF. The whole variable domain, remainder taken from reference TRBV30 and TRBJ1-2, is SQTIHQWPATLVQPVGSPLSLECTVEGTSNPNLYWYRQAAGRGLQLLFYSVGIGQISSEVPQNLSASRPQDRQFILSSKKLLLSDSGFYLCAWSVLAGTMSYTFGSGTRLTVV.